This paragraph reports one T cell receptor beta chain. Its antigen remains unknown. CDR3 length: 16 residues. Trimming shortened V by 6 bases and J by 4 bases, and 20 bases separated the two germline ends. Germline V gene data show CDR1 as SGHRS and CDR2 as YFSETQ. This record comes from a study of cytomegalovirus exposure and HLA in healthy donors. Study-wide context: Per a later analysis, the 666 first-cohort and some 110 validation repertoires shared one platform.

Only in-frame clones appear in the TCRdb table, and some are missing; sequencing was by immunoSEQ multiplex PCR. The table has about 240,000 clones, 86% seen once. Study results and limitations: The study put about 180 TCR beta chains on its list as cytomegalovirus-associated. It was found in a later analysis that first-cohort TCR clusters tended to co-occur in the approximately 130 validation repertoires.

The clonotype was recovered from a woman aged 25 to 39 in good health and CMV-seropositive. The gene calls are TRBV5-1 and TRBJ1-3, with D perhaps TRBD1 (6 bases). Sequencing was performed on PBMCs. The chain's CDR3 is CASTPDSAISGNTIYF. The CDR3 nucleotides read TGCGCCAGCACCCCGGACAGTGCTATCTCCGGAAACACCATATATTTT.